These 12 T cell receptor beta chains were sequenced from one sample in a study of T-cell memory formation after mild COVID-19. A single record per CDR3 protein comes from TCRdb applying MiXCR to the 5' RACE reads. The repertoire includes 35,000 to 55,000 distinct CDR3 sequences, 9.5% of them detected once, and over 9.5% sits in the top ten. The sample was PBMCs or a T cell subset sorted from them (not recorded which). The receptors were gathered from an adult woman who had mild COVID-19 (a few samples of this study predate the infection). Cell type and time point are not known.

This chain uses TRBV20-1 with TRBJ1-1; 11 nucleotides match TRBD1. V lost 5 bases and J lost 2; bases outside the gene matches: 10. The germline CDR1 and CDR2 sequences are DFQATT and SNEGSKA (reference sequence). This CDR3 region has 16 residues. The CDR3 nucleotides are TGCAGTGCTTCTGACGCGGGACAGGGGGGAAACACTGAAGCTTTCTTT. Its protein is CSASDAGQGGNTEAFF.

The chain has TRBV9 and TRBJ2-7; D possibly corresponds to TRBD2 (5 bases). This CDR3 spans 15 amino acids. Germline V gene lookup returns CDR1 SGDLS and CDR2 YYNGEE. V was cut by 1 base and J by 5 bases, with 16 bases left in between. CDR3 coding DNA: TGTGCCAGCAGCGTATCCCCCGGGAAGTTTAACGAGCAGTACTTC. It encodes CASSVSPGKFNEQYF.

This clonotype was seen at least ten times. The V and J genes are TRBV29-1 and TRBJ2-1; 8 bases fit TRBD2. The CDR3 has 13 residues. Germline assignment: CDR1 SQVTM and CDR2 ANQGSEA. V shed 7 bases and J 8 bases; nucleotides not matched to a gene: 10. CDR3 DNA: TGCAGCGGTCAATCGGGACTAGTTGATGAGCAGTTCTTC. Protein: CSGQSGLVDEQFF.

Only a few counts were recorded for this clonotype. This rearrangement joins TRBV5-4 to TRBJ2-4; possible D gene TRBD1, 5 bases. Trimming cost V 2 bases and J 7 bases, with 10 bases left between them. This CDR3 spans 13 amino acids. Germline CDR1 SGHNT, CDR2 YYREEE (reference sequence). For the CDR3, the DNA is TGTGCCAGCAGCTTAAGGGGAAGCAACATTCAGTACTTC. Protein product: CASSLRGSNIQYF.

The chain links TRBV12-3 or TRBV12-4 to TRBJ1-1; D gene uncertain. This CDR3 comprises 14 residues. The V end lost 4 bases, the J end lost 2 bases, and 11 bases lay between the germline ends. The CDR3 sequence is CASSSLDGNTEAFF. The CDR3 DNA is TGTGCCAGCAGTTCCCTGGACGGCAACACTGAAGCTTTCTTT.

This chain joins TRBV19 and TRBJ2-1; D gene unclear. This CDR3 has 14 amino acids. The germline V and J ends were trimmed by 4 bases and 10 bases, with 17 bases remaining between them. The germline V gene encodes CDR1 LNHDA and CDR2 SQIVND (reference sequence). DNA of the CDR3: TGTGCCAGTAGTAATCACCAATCGAGCCCCGAGCAGTTCTTC. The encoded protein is CASSNHQSSPEQFF.

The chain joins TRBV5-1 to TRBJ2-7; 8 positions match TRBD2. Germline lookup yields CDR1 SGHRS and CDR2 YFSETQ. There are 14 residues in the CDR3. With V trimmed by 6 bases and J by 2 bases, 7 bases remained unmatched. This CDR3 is CASMNSGNPYEQYF. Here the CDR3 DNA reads TGCGCCAGCATGAATAGCGGGAACCCCTACGAGCAGTACTTC.

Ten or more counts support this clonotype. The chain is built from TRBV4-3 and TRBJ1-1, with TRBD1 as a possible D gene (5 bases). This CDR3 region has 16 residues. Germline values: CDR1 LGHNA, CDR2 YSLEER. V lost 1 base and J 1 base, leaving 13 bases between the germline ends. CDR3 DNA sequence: TGCGCCAGCAGCCAAGGGGGGAGAGCTAGGAACACTGAAGCTTTCTTT. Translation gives CASSQGGRARNTEAFF.

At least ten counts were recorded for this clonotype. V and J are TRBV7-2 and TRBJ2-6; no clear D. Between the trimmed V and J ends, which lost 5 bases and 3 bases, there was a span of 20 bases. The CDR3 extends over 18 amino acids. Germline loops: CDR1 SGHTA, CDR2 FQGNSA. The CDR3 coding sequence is TGTGCCAGCAGCATCCGGGTTGCCCCATCTCGTGGGGCCAACGTCCTGACTTTC. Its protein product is CASSIRVAPSRGANVLTF. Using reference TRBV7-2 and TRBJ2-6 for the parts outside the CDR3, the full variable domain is GAGVSQSPSNKVTEKGKDVELRCDPISGHTALYWYRQSLGQGLEFLIYFQGNSAPDKSGLPSDRFSAERTGGSVSTLTIQRTQQEDSAVYLCASSIRVAPSRGANVLTFGAGSRLTVL.

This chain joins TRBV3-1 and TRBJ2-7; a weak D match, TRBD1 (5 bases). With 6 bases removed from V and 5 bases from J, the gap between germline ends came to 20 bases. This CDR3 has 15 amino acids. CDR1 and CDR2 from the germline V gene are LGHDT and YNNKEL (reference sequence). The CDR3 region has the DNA TGTGCCAGCAGTTCCCCTTCCCAGGGAAGCCACGAGCAGTACTTC. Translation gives CASSSPSQGSHEQYF.

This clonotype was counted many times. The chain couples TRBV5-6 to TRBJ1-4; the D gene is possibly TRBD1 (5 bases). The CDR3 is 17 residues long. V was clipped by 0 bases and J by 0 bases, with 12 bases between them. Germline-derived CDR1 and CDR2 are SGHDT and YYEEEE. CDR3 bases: TGTGCCAGCAGCTTGGCCGGGACGGCTGCAACTAATGAAAAACTGTTTTTT. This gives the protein CASSLAGTAATNEKLFF.

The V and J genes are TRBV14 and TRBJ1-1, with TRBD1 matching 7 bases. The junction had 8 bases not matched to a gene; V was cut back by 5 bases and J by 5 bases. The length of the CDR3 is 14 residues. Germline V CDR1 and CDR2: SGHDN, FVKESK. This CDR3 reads CASSNRQGGTEAFF. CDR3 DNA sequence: TGTGCCAGCAGCAACAGACAGGGAGGGACTGAAGCTTTCTTT.